These T cell receptor beta chains were read from a single sample in a study of cytomegalovirus exposure and HLA in healthy donors. Using immunoSEQ multiplex PCR, the repertoire was profiled, and TCRdb retains in-frame clones only, with some absent. The data hold approximately 60,000 clones, with more than 85% observed a single time. Sequencing was performed on PBMCs. All receptors derive from a woman between 18 and 29 years old in good health and CMV-seropositive. CDR3s include the opening cysteine and the closing phenylalanine or tryptophan. Fields, in order: D gene, J gene, clone size, V gene, CDR3 protein, CDR3 DNA. The D gene is left open where the match is weak. Clone size, where shown, is once, few, many, or a class for clones that have expanded.

TRBD1,TRBJ1-6,NA,TRBV7-8,CASSSRDRVNSPLHF,TGTGCCAGCAGCTCCCGGGACAGGGTTAATTCACCCCTCCACTTT
NA,TRBJ1-1,NA,TRBV7-2,CASSDAGRGREAFF,TGTGCCAGCAGCGACGCCGGGAGGGGAAGAGAAGCTTTCTTT
NA,TRBJ1-2,NA,TRBV19,CASRNGLAYGYTF,TGTGCCAGTAGGAATGGCCTTGCTTATGGCTACACCTTC
NA,TRBJ1-2,NA,TRBV19,CATATLRGGRNYGYTF,TGTGCCACTGCGACCCTCCGCGGGGGAAGAAACTATGGCTACACCTTC
TRBD1,TRBJ2-7,NA,TRBV2,CASSPRQGAYEQYF,TGTGCCAGCAGTCCCCGACAGGGGGCCTACGAGCAGTACTTC
TRBD1,TRBJ2-3,NA,TRBV15,CAVRPGQGQPSTDTQYF,TGTGCCGTAAGACCGGGACAGGGTCAACCTAGCACAGATACGCAGTATTTT
NA,TRBJ1-1,NA,TRBV27,CASSYKPPFGTLNTEAFF,TGTGCCAGCAGTTACAAACCTCCCTTTGGAACACTAAACACTGAAGCTTTCTTT
TRBD2,TRBJ2-7,NA,TRBV5-8,CASSLFRDYYEQYF,TGTGCCAGCAGCTTGTTCAGGGACTATTACGAGCAGTACTTC
TRBD1,TRBJ2-7,NA,TRBV6-5,CASSSFRGLEQYF,TGTGCCAGCAGCTCCTTCAGGGGGCTCGAGCAGTACTTC
TRBD1,TRBJ2-7,NA,TRBV6-1,CASGRQGGSYEQYF,TGTGCCAGCGGCAGACAGGGGGGCTCCTACGAGCAGTACTTC
TRBD1,TRBJ1-6,NA,TRBV5-5,CASSKTGYDNSPLHF,TGTGCCAGCAGCAAGACAGGGTACGATAATTCACCCCTCCACTTT
TRBD1,TRBJ1-5,NA,TRBV7-6,CASSLDPPGQLGKGVQPQHF,TGTGCCAGCAGCTTGGATCCCCCGGGACAGCTGGGGAAGGGGGTTCAGCCCCAGCATTTT
TRBD1,TRBJ1-1,once,TRBV25-1,CASSGIRGTDLMNTEAFF,TGTGCCAGCAGTGGAATCCGGGGGACAGACCTAATGAACACTGAAGCTTTCTTT
NA,TRBJ2-5,NA,TRBV11-1,CASRRPGSGVETQYF,TGTGCCAGCAGGCGACCGGGGTCAGGGGTGGAGACCCAGTACTTC
NA,TRBJ2-2,NA,TRBV5-1,CASSLVRADTGELFF,TGCGCCAGCAGCTTGGTGCGGGCGGACACCGGGGAGCTGTTTTTT
TRBD1,TRBJ1-1,NA,TRBV23-1,CASSRHTGGDTEAFF,TGCGCCAGCAGTCGCCACACAGGGGGAGATACTGAAGCTTTCTTT
TRBD2,TRBJ2-1,NA,TRBV6-5,CATTPTSGYNEQFF,TGTGCCACCACCCCGACTAGCGGATACAATGAGCAGTTCTTC
NA,TRBJ1-1,NA,TRBV7-9,CASSLAGTSNTEAFF,TGTGCCAGCAGCCTCGCCGGGACAAGTAACACTGAAGCTTTCTTT
TRBD2,TRBJ2-5,NA,TRBV7-2,CASSLRGARASGRVETQYF,TGTGCCAGCAGCTTAAGAGGGGCACGGGCTAGCGGGAGGGTAGAGACCCAGTACTTC
NA,TRBJ2-1,NA,TRBV6-5,CASSTDSPNEQFF,TGTGCCAGCAGCACAGACAGCCCCAATGAGCAGTTCTTC
TRBD2,TRBJ2-3,NA,TRBV10-3,CAIRSSGGTDTQYF,TGTGCCATCAGGTCTAGCGGGGGCACAGATACGCAGTATTTT
NA,TRBJ2-5,NA,TRBV7-9,CASRPWVGGSETQYF,TGTGCCAGCAGGCCCTGGGTAGGGGGTTCAGAGACCCAGTACTTC